This entry features one T cell receptor beta chain sequence. The target antigen is unknown. The sample belongs to a study of cytomegalovirus exposure and HLA in healthy donors. The study's findings and limits: Cytomegalovirus association was listed for roughly 160 TCR beta chains.

The germline CDR1 and CDR2 sequences are MDHEN and SYDVKM. V dropped 3 bases and J dropped 3 bases, with 18 bases sitting between them. The CDR3 is 16 amino acids. PCR used 60 Vbeta primers and 13 Jbeta primers. Sequenced by immunoSEQ multiplex PCR; TCRdb stores in-frame clones only, minus some. The sample holds 250,000 to 300,000 clones, around 90% seen once. The sequence derives from a girl aged 2-10 years in good health and CMV-seronegative. The sequencing sample was made of PBMCs. This rearrangement joins TRBV28 to TRBJ2-7, with D unresolved. CDR3 in DNA: TGTGCCAGCAGTTTTCCCCCACGAACGGTTGGCTACGAGCAGTACTTC. Protein product: CASSFPPRTVGYEQYF.